This TCR beta chain emerged from a study of blood T cell repertoires in COVID-19. Study overall: The study drew acute and convalescent COVID-19 samples from the United States, Italy and Spain. PBMCs, B-cell-depleted T cells, or T cells provided the cDNA or gDNA that made up the material.

The CDR3 spans 16 residues. CDR1 and CDR2 (germline): SGHRS, YFSETQ. V was pared by 0 bases and J by 1 base, with 14 bases between. Original methodology: From reference gene primer amplification, estimates of nucleated cell counts were derived. Assay: immunoSEQ multiplex PCR; the TCRdb copy retains only in-frame clones and omits some. Clone size and V and J calls were adopted from that table, with D and trimming inferred from the DNA. The table records 200,000 to 250,000 clones, 85% to 90% of them present only once. The genes are TRBV5-1 and TRBJ2-7, with a possible D match to TRBD1 (6 bases). Sequencing was performed on peripheral blood. This receptor was obtained from a man in his sixties with acute or convalescent COVID-19. CDR3 sequence reads: CASSLASGQGSYEQYF. Written as DNA, the CDR3 is TGCGCCAGCAGCTTGGCCTCGGGGCAGGGGTCCTACGAGCAGTACTTC.